The T cell receptor (beta chain) under discussion was sequenced for a study of cytomegalovirus exposure and HLA in healthy donors. Study outcomes and limitations: According to the study, some 160 TCR beta chains were cytomegalovirus-associated. A later analysis linked roughly 17,000 TCR beta sequences to HLA alleles at 0.05 false discovery rate. One variant, a missense change in DCLRE1C, was linked in a later analysis to TCR beta V- and J-gene trimming. The authors assumed roughly uniform sequencing depth across donors for presence/absence analyses.

PCR amplification relied on 60 Vbeta primers (plus 13 Jbeta primers). The table came from immunoSEQ multiplex PCR; TCRdb's copy has only in-frame clones and leaves some out. This sample has roughly 150,000 clones, with roughly 85% found just once. The V gene lost 0 bases and the J gene lost 0 bases, with 11 bases spanning the gap. Germline V gene lookup returns CDR1 LNHNV and CDR2 YYDKDF (reference sequence). This CDR3 has 16 amino acids. As for this clone: What it binds is not known.

The origin of this receptor is a man in his late teens or twenties in good health and CMV-seropositive. Material: PBMCs. The rearrangement uses TRBV15 and TRBJ1-1, with D maybe TRBD1 (6 bases). Here the CDR3 DNA reads TGTGCCACCAGCAGAGACCCGAGGGGGTTGAACACTGAAGCTTTCTTT. Its translation: CATSRDPRGLNTEAFF.